The T cell receptor (beta chain) described here comes from a study of blood T cell repertoires in COVID-19. About the study: COVID-19 samples collected from the United States, Italy and Spain covered acute and convalescent phases. The cDNA or gDNA used as material had been derived from T cells, B-cell-depleted T cells, or PBMCs.

Trimming cost V 4 bases and J 10 bases; bases outside gene matches: 15. The CDR3 spans 15 residues. CDR1 and CDR2 (germline): KGHSH, LQKENI. Authors' methods: Amplified reference gene primers provided the basis for estimating nucleated cell counts. Sequencing used immunoSEQ multiplex PCR; TCRdb keeps in-frame clones, though not all of them. V, J and clone size reflect that table, while D and trimming were determined from the DNA. The sample lists a few hundred thousand clones, roughly 90% occurring once. This chain uses TRBV18 with TRBJ1-1, with TRBD1 matching over 7 bases. The sequencing input was peripheral blood. The TCR comes from a man between 18 and 29 years old who had recovered from COVID-19. The CDR3 reads CASSRVRGRTGRAFF. The CDR3 coding sequence is TGTGCCAGCTCACGAGTGAGGGGGCGGACTGGGAGAGCTTTCTTT. Combining the CDR3 with reference TRBV18 and TRBJ1-1 gives the whole variable domain NAGVMQNPRHLVRRRGQEARLRCSPMKGHSHVYWYRQLPEEGLKFMVYLQKENIIDESGMPKERFSAEFPKEGPSILRIQQVVRGDSAAYFCASSRVRGRTGRAFFGQGTRLTVV.